Below are 2 T cell receptor beta chains sequenced from a single sample in a study of cytomegalovirus exposure and HLA in healthy donors. Vbeta (60) and Jbeta (13) primers were used in the PCR. Produced via immunoSEQ multiplex PCR; TCRdb's table is partial and in-frame only. Of about 150,000 clones in the sample, roughly three quarters were seen once. What was sequenced was PBMCs. The receptors stem from a man aged 25-45 years in good health and CMV-seropositive.

This clone was observed a handful of times. This specimen includes other DNA sequences encoding the same CDR3. The rearrangement links TRBV5-4 to TRBJ2-3; D ambiguous. From germline, CDR1 is SGHNT and CDR2 YYREEE (reference sequence). The CDR3 is 13 residues long. Between the trimmed V and J ends, which lost 0 bases and 3 bases, there was a span of 5 bases. CDR3 DNA: TGTGCCAGCAGCTTGGCCGGGACAGATACGCAGTATTTT. Its protein product is CASSLAGTDTQYF.

The chain is built from TRBV5-1 and TRBJ2-1; 15 bases are shared with TRBD2. The CDR3 totals 19 residues. The J segment lost 8 bases and the V segment lost 4 bases, leaving 16 bases of the junction unmatched. The germline gives CDR1 SGHRS, CDR2 YFSETQ. CDR3 DNA sequence: TGCGCCAGCAGCCAGGAGGGACTAGCGGGAGGCGGGCCCCGGGATGAGCAGTTCTTC. The encoded protein is CASSQEGLAGGGPRDEQFF.